This passage covers 18 T cell receptor beta chains from one sample sequenced in a study of blood T cell repertoires in COVID-19. The method was immunoSEQ multiplex PCR; TCRdb's version includes in-frame clones alone and lacks a portion of them. Of 70,000 to 95,000 clones listed, just under 85% are singletons. The sequencing sample was made of peripheral blood. The receptors derive from a man older than 75 with active or convalescent COVID-19.

The rearrangement uses TRBV28 and TRBJ1-5; tentative D call: TRBD1 (6 bases). From germline, CDR1 is MDHEN and CDR2 SYDVKM. Trimming stripped 7 bases from V and 5 bases from J, with 18 bases between. The CDR3 length is 15 residues. The CDR3 protein is CASKSSGGTHQPQHF. The DNA for the CDR3 is TGTGCCAGCAAATCCAGCGGGGGCACGCATCAGCCCCAGCATTTT.

This sequence joins TRBV4-1 and TRBJ1-1; tentatively, D is TRBD1 (6 bases). CDR3 size: 13 residues. Germline assignment: CDR1 MGHRA and CDR2 YSYEKL. Deletions cut 0 bases from V and 11 bases from J, with 13 bases between. The CDR3 sequence is CASSQDRGGLAFF. The CDR3 nucleotides are TGCGCCAGCAGCCAAGATCGGGGGGGCCTGGCTTTCTTT.

The V call is TRBV5-1, the J call TRBJ2-5, with D maybe TRBD1 (6 bases). CDR1 is SGHRS and CDR2 is YFSETQ in the germline V gene. V was pared by 0 bases and J by 5 bases, with 14 bases between. CDR3 length: 15 amino acids. The CDR3 nucleotides read TGCGCCAGCAGCTTGGAGCAGGGGAGTCTGGAGACCCAGTACTTC. It specifies CASSLEQGSLETQYF.

The chain links TRBV19 to TRBJ1-1; 9 bases are shared with TRBD1. The length of the CDR3 is 15 residues. V trimming: 3 bases; J trimming: 10 bases; junction bases outside the gene matches: 12. Germline assignment: CDR1 LNHDA and CDR2 SQIVND (reference sequence). The CDR3 bases are TGTGCCAGTAGTATTGATACGCGAGACAGGGGGAGAGCTTTCTTT. Amino acid sequence: CASSIDTRDRGRAFF.

This chain uses TRBV10-1 with TRBJ1-2, with 8 bases identical to TRBD1. The CDR3 spans 13 residues. CDR1 is WNHNN and CDR2 is SYGVQD in the germline V gene (reference sequence). With 5 bases clipped from V and 2 bases from J, the junction kept 1 base outside the gene matches. The CDR3 protein is CASSTGGNYGYTF. In DNA form, the CDR3 reads TGCGCCAGCAGTACAGGGGGAAACTATGGCTACACCTTC.

V is TRBV4-1 and J is TRBJ1-2, with D unresolved. The CDR3 extends over 14 amino acids. Germline CDR1 is MGHRA and CDR2 is YSYEKL. V lost 6 bases and J 5 bases, leaving 16 bases between the germline ends. DNA of the CDR3: TGCGCCAGCAGGCCAACCACGGAGCTATATGGCTACACCTTC. Its translation: CASRPTTELYGYTF.

J is TRBJ2-7 and V is TRBV7-9, with TRBD2 identical over 9 bases. The CDR3 has 15 amino acids. Unmatched junction bases numbered 6, after V lost 4 bases and J lost 2 bases. Germline CDR1 is SEHNR and CDR2 is FQNEAQ (reference sequence). The DNA of the CDR3 is TGTGCCAGCAGCTCCCTAGCGGGGACAACCTACGAGCAGTACGTC. Amino acid sequence: CASSSLAGTTYEQYV.

The J gene is TRBJ2-2, the V gene TRBV2; 11 nucleotides match TRBD2. CDR3 length: 21 amino acids. Germline values: CDR1 SNHLY, CDR2 FYNNEI. Germline trimming cut 5 bases from V and 0 bases from J; bases unmatched to any gene: 17. In DNA, the CDR3 is TGTGCCAGCAGTCAACCGGGACTAGCGGAGGGACGCGGCGCGAACACCGGGGAGCTGTTTTTT. Its protein is CASSQPGLAEGRGANTGELFF. Supplemented by reference TRBV2 and TRBJ2-2, the full variable domain reads EPEVTQTPSHQVTQMGQEVILRCVPISNHLYFYWYRQILGQKVEFLVSFYNNEISEKSEIFDDQFSVERPDGSNFTLKIRSTKLEDSAMYFCASSQPGLAEGRGANTGELFFGEGSRLTVL.

The chain is built from TRBV2 and TRBJ1-5; TRBD1 agrees at 8 bases. The V gene end was trimmed by 5 bases and the J gene end by 8 bases; junction bases not matched to a gene: 8. There are 14 residues in the CDR3. Germline V gives CDR1 SNHLY, CDR2 FYNNEI. The CDR3: CASSTQGAREPQHF. As DNA, the CDR3 is TGTGCCAGCAGTACCCAGGGGGCTCGGGAGCCCCAGCATTTT.

V is TRBV12-3 or TRBV12-4 and J is TRBJ1-5, with no clear D. V lost 6 bases to trimming and J lost 2 bases, with 8 bases between them. The CDR3 is made up of 13 amino acids. The DNA of the CDR3 is TGTGCCAGCAGAGCGGGCGGCAATCAGCCCCAGCATTTT. This translates into CASRAGGNQPQHF.

The V and J genes are TRBV18 and TRBJ2-6; 9 nucleotides line up with TRBD1. Germline lookup yields CDR1 KGHSH and CDR2 LQKENI. Trimming cost V 2 bases and J 2 bases; bases outside gene matches: 4. The CDR3 spans 17 residues. The CDR3 DNA is TGTGCCAGCTCACCAGGGACAGGGAGAACTGGGGCCAACGTCCTGACTTTC. Amino acids: CASSPGTGRTGANVLTF.

This clone was recorded only once. The chain couples TRBV5-1 to TRBJ2-2; D might be TRBD2 (7 bases). This CDR3 region has 15 residues. V lost 5 bases and J lost 7, with 18 bases in between. Looked up from germline, CDR1 is SGHRS and CDR2 is YFSETQ. The CDR3 DNA reads as TGCGCCAGCAGATCGGGGGGCACACAGGACGGGGAGCTGTTTTTT. Protein sequence: CASRSGGTQDGELFF.

This clone occurred once. V is TRBV4-2 and J is TRBJ2-5; tentative D call: TRBD1 (6 bases). V was clipped by 0 bases and J by 5 bases, with 16 bases between them. Per the germline V gene, CDR1 is LGHNA and CDR2 is YNFKEQ. This CDR3 comprises 16 residues. The CDR3 coding sequence is TGTGCCAGCAGCCAAGAAGGGGGACCCGGGTTGGAGACCCAGTACTTC. Translating it yields CASSQEGGPGLETQYF.

V gene TRBV7-9 combines with J gene TRBJ1-1, with no clear D. Germline V gene lookup returns CDR1 SEHNR and CDR2 FQNEAQ (reference sequence). Trimming took 3 bases from V and 0 from J, leaving 5 bases between them. This CDR3 has 13 amino acids. DNA for the CDR3: TGTGCCAGCAGCTTGGAGGTGAACACTGAAGCTTTCTTT. Its protein is CASSLEVNTEAFF.

This clone was seen more than once but under ten times. The chain combines TRBV7-9 with TRBJ1-5; perhaps TRBD1 as D (5 bases). CDR3 length: 13 amino acids. Germline loops: CDR1 SEHNR, CDR2 FQNEAQ (reference sequence). V dropped 2 bases and J dropped 5 bases, with 7 bases sitting between them. CDR3 in amino acids: CASSLQGDQPQHF. CDR3 sequence (DNA): TGTGCCAGCAGCTTACAGGGCGATCAGCCCCAGCATTTT.

The chain joins TRBV28 to TRBJ1-1; 10 nucleotides match TRBD1. In germline, CDR1 is MDHEN, CDR2 SYDVKM. V shed 5 bases and J 2 bases; nucleotides not matched to a gene: 11. The CDR3 contains 17 residues. CDR3 DNA: TGTGCCAGCAGTAACCGGGACAGGGGAGTCGGAAACACTGAAGCTTTCTTT. This translates into CASSNRDRGVGNTEAFF.

V gene TRBV7-9 combines with J gene TRBJ2-2; D not resolved. V was trimmed by 3 bases and J by 2 bases, leaving 4 bases between them. CDR1 is SEHNR, CDR2 FQNEAQ, per germline (reference sequence). CDR3 size: 13 residues. The CDR3: CASSLLNTGELFF. CDR3 nucleotides: TGTGCCAGCAGCTTGTTAAACACCGGGGAGCTGTTTTTT.

This chain joins TRBV6-5 and TRBJ1-1; D possibly corresponds to TRBD1 (6 bases). Germline V CDR1 and CDR2: MNHEY, SVGAGI. V was pared by 6 bases and J by 6 bases, with 14 bases between. CDR3 length: 13 residues. The CDR3 here is CASSRGEVAEAFF. The CDR3 region has the DNA TGTGCCAGCAGCAGGGGCGAAGTTGCTGAAGCTTTCTTT.